The clone carrying this TCR beta chain was observed a few times. The conserved closing phenylalanine or tryptophan is absent in this CDR3, likely reflecting a read error. The DNA is left out, because the CDR3 cannot be placed on it with certainty; the CDR3 is given as TCRdb lists it. This record belongs to a study of metastatic and nonmetastatic thyroid tumors. Patients were all untreated before their thyroid surgery. TCRdb re-analyzed the PCR reads through MiXCR. This table holds about 47,000 clones, 20% to 25% found once. The sample consisted of blood. This TCR was recovered from a male donor with papillary thyroid cancer or a benign thyroid nodule (not recorded which). Some clones in this sample may be carry-over from other donors' samples.

The CDR3 reads CASSLTGT. The V gene is TRBV7-3, the J gene TRBJ2-7; no check of the table's D call, TRBD1, against the DNA was made. Germline CDR1 is SGHTA and CDR2 is FQGTGA. The CDR3 is 8 residues long, ends included.